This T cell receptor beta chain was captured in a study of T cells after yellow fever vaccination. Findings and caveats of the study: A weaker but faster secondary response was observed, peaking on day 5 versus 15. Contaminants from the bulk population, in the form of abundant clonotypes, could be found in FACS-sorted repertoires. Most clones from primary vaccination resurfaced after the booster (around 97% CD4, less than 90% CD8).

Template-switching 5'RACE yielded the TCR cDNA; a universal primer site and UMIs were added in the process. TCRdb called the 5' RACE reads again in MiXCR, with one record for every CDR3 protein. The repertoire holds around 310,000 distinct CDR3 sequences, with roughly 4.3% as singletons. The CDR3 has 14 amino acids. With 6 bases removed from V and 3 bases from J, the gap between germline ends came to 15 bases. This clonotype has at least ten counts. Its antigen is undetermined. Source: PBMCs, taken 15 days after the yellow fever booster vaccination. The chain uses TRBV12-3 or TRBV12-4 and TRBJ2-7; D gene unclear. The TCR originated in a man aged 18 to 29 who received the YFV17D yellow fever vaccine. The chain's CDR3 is CASSSVGPHYEQYF. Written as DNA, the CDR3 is TGTGCCAGCAGCTCCGTAGGCCCCCACTACGAGCAGTACTTC.